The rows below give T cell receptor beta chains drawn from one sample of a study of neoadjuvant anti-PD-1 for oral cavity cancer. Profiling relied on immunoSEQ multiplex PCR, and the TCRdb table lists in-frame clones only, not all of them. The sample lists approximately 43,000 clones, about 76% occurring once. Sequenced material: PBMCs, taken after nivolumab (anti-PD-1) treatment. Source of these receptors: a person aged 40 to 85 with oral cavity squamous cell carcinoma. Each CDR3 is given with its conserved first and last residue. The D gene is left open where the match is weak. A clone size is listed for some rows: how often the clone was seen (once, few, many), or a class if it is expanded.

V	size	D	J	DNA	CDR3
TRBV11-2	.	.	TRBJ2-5	TGTGCCAGCAGCTTAAACAGGGAGGGGACCCAGTACTTC	CASSLNREGTQYF
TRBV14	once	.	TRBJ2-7	TGTGCCAGCAGCCAAGATTGGGTTACCTACGAGCAGTACTTC	CASSQDWVTYEQYF
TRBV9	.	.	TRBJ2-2	TGTGCCAGCAGCGTAGAAGGGACCGGGGAGCTGTTTTTT	CASSVEGTGELFF
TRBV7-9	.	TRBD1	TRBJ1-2	TGTGCCAGCAGCCGGGGACAGAACTATGGCTACACCTTC	CASSRGQNYGYTF
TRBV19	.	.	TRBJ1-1	TGTGCCAGTAGTCCCCGGACACTGAACACTGAAGCTTTCTTT	CASSPRTLNTEAFF
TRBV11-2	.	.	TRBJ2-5	TGTGCCAGCAGCGCTAGGGGGGGTACAGACCGATTCCAAGAGACCCAGTACTTC	CASSARGGTDRFQETQYF
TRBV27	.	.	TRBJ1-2	TGTGCCAGCAGGCGACAACCACTAGTGAGTGGCTACACCTTC	CASRRQPLVSGYTF
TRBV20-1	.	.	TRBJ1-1	TGCAGTGCCCCCTCAGGGGCCGAATCTTTT	CSAPSGAESF
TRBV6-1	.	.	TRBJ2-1	TGTGCCAGCAGCCTCGGACAGAATTCCTACAATGAGCAGTTCTTC	CASSLGQNSYNEQFF
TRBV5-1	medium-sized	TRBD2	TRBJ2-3	TGCGCCAGCAGCCGCGGGACTAGCGGGGGGGGCACAGATACGCAGTATTTT	CASSRGTSGGGTDTQYF
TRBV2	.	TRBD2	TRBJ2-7	TGTGCCAGCAGTGACCCGGGAGGGAGGTTGGATGAGCAGTACTTC	CASSDPGGRLDEQYF
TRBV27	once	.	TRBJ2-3	TGTGCCAGCACCCAAGCCTCCCCCACAGATACGCAGTATTTT	CASTQASPTDTQYF
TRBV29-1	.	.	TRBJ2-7	TGCAGCGTTGTCGGGCAGGGCCAAGGACTGGGCGAGCAGTACTTC	CSVVGQGQGLGEQYF
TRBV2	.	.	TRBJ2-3	TGTGCCAGCAGTGGAGAAAGGGGTCGCACAGATACGCAGTATTTT	CASSGERGRTDTQYF
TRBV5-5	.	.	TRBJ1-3	TGTGCCAGCAGCTTGGATTGGGGAGGTGGAAACACCATATATTTT	CASSLDWGGGNTIYF
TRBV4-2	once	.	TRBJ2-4	TGTGCCAGCAGCCAAGCTAGAGGGGGAAACATTCAGTACTTC	CASSQARGGNIQYF
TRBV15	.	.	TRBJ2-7	TGTGCCACCGGGGGGATAGGCCTCTACGAGCAGTACTTC	CATGGIGLYEQYF
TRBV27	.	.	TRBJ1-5	TGTGCCAGCAAGACGGGTGATAGCAATCAGCCCCAGCATTTT	CASKTGDSNQPQHF
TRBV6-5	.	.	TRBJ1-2	TGTGCCAGCAGTTATGGGGGGACTGCTAACTATGGCTACACCTTC	CASSYGGTANYGYTF
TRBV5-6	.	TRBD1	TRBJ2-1	TGTGCCAGCAACAAACCGGGACAGGGGCCTTCTGAGCAGTTCTTC	CASNKPGQGPSEQFF
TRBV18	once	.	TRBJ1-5	TGTGCCAGCTCTTCCAACGTGGGCAATCAGCCCCAGCATTTT	CASSSNVGNQPQHF
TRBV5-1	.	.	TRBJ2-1	TGCGCCAGCAGCCCTCTGGGGGTTAGCTCCTACAATGAGCAGTTCTTC	CASSPLGVSSYNEQFF
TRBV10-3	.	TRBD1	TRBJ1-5	TGTGCCATCAGTGAAGACAGGGTTCAGCCCCAGCATTTT	CAISEDRVQPQHF
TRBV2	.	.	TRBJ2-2	TGTGCCAGCAGTGAACGCGGGACAGTTTATAACACCGGGGAGCTGTTTTTT	CASSERGTVYNTGELFF
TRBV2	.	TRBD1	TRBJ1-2	TGTGCCAGCAGTGAAGAAGCACGGGAGGGGGCGGGCGGCTACACCTTC	CASSEEAREGAGGYTF
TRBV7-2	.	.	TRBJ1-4	TGTGCCAGCAGCCTAACCGGGGTTGCTAATGAAAAACTGTTTTTT	CASSLTGVANEKLFF
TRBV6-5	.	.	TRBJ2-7	TGTGCCAGCAGTTACTCGGCGCAATCCTACGAGCAGTACTTC	CASSYSAQSYEQYF
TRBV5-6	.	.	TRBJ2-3	TGTGCCAGCAGCTTGAGGAGTGCGTATAGCACAGATACGCAGTATTTT	CASSLRSAYSTDTQYF
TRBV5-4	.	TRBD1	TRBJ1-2	TGTGCCAGCAGCTTAGCCTCGACAGGGACCTATGGCTACACCTTC	CASSLASTGTYGYTF
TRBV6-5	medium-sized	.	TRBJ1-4	TGTGCCAGCAGCCCAGGGATCACGGGAGAAAAACTGTTTTTT	CASSPGITGEKLFF
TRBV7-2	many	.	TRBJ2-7	TGTGCCAGCAGCTTATATAACACCCGCTCCTACGAGCAGTACTTC	CASSLYNTRSYEQYF
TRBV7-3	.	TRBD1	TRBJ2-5	TGTGCCAGCAGCTACGGGACAGGGGGCCATGAGACCCAGTACTTC	CASSYGTGGHETQYF
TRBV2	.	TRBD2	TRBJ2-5	TGTGCCAGCAGGGGACTAGCGGGGGGACAAGAGACCCAGTACTTC	CASRGLAGGQETQYF
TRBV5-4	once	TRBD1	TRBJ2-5	TGTGCCAGCAGCTTAGCAGGGGGCAGGGAGACCCAGTACTTC	CASSLAGGRETQYF
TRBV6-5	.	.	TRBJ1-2	TGTGCCAGCAGGCAGCTTGACAGCAACTATGGCTACACCTTC	CASRQLDSNYGYTF
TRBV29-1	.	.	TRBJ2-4	TGCAGCGTTGAAGGGACAGCTCTAGCCAAAAACATTCAGTACTTC	CSVEGTALAKNIQYF
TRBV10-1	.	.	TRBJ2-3	TGCGCCAGCAGTGACAAGGGGAAGGGCACAGATACGCAGTATTTT	CASSDKGKGTDTQYF
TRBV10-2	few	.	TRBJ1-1	TGCGCCAGCAGTGAATCAGGTTTAGAAGCTTTCTTT	CASSESGLEAFF
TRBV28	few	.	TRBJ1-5	TGTGCCACCATCCCCCTTCCCAATCAGCCCCAGCATTTT	CATIPLPNQPQHF
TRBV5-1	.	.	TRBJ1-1	TGCGCCAGCAGCTTGACAGGGTCCCATGAAGCTTTCTTT	CASSLTGSHEAFF
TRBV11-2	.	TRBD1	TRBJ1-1	TGTGCCAGCAGCTTAGGTCAGGGGGCCATGAACACTGAAGCTTTCTTT	CASSLGQGAMNTEAFF
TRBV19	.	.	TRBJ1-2	TGTGCCAGTAGTACACCTCAGAACTATGGCTACACCTTC	CASSTPQNYGYTF
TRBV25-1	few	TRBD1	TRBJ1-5	TGTGCCAGCAGATCCCAGGGGGGCAATCAGCCCCAGCATTTT	CASRSQGGNQPQHF
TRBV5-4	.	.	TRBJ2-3	TGTGCCAGCAGCTTGGTGGGTCCCCGGGAGGATACGCAGTATTTT	CASSLVGPREDTQYF
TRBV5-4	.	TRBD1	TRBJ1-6	TGTGCCAGCAGGGGACAGCAGAATTCACCCCTCCACTTT	CASRGQQNSPLHF